The 9 T cell receptor beta chains in this list originate from one sample, sequenced in a study of cytomegalovirus exposure and HLA in healthy donors. Only in-frame clones appear in the TCRdb table, and some are missing; sequencing was by immunoSEQ multiplex PCR. The profile covers roughly 350,000 clones, with 86% appearing a single time and 0.7% to 0.85% taken by the ten largest. The specimen sequenced was PBMCs. These receptors came from a young woman in good health and CMV-seronegative.

V is TRBV5-1 and J is TRBJ1-4; D ambiguous. V lost 6 bases and J lost 0, with 9 bases in between. The CDR3 is 14 residues long. Germline CDR1 is SGHRS and CDR2 is YFSETQ. The CDR3 DNA follows: TGCGCCAGCACCCCCGGTGCAACTAATGAAAAACTGTTTTTT. Amino acid sequence: CASTPGATNEKLFF. Based on the CDR3 plus reference TRBV5-1 and TRBJ1-4, the full variable domain is KAGVTQTPRYLIKTRGQQVTLSCSPISGHRSVSWYQQTPGQGLQFLFEYFSETQRNKGNFPGRFSGRQFSNSRSEMNVSTLELGDSALYLCASTPGATNEKLFFGSGTQLSVL.

The chain carries TRBV15 and TRBJ2-1; D perhaps matches TRBD2 (5 bases). This CDR3 region has 17 residues. Germline V gives CDR1 LNHNV, CDR2 YYDKDF (reference sequence). The V end lost 8 bases, the J end lost 2 bases, and 22 bases lay between the germline ends. CDR3 protein: CATAARGWLEAYNEQFF. The CDR3 DNA is TGTGCCACCGCAGCCCGAGGGTGGCTCGAGGCCTACAATGAGCAGTTCTTC. The full variable domain, with the rest looked up from reference TRBV15 and TRBJ2-1, is DAMVIQNPRYQVTQFGKPVTLSCSQTLNHNVMYWYQQKSSQAPKLLFHYYDKDFNNEADTPDNFQSRRPNTSFCFLDIRSPGLGDTAMYLCATAARGWLEAYNEQFFGPGTRLTVL.

About this clone: One end of the junction does not line up with germline, which may come from a read error. This chain joins TRBV4-1 and TRBJ2-2; the match to TRBD2 covers 8 bases. In germline, CDR1 is MGHRA, CDR2 YSYEKL. The CDR3 covers 14 residues. CDR3 DNA sequence: TGCGCCACCAGCCTAGCGGGGAACACCGGGGAGCTGTTTTTT. Its protein product is CATSLAGNTGELFF.

The chain has TRBV28 and TRBJ2-5; TRBD2 is a possible D gene (5 bases). The germline V and J ends were trimmed by 8 bases and 5 bases, with 12 bases remaining between them. This CDR3 contains 12 residues. CDR1 and CDR2 from the germline V gene are MDHEN and SYDVKM. The CDR3 here is CASRSSGETQYF. The CDR3 DNA follows: TGTGCCAGCCGGAGCTCGGGGGAGACCCAGTACTTC.

The chain's CDR3 is CASSMRQIHQPQHF. In DNA, the CDR3 is TGTGCCAGTAGTATGAGGCAGATCCATCAGCCCCAGCATTTT. The chain employs TRBV19 and TRBJ1-5; D gene ambiguous. The V and J ends lost 3 bases and 5 bases respectively, with 11 bases between them. This CDR3 is built from 14 residues. Germline values: CDR1 LNHDA, CDR2 SQIVND (reference sequence). The full variable domain, its missing parts supplied by reference TRBV19 and TRBJ1-5, is DGGITQSPKYLFRKEGQNVTLSCEQNLNHDAMYWYRQDPGQGLRLIYYSQIVNDFQKGDIAEGYSVSREKKESFPLTVTSAQKNPTAFYLCASSMRQIHQPQHFGDGTRLSIL.

The chain carries TRBV7-3 and TRBJ2-1; TRBD1 matches at 9 bases. Germline V lookup: CDR1 SGHTA, CDR2 FQGTGA. The CDR3 is made up of 17 amino acids. J lost 3 bases, V lost 4 bases, and 10 bases had no gene match. CDR3 nucleotides: TGTGCCAGCAGCTCATACCCCGGGACAGGGAGCTACAATGAGCAGTTCTTC. Translating gives CASSSYPGTGSYNEQFF.

This clone came up once. This chain uses TRBV4-1 with TRBJ2-7; D ambiguous. V shed 2 bases and J shed 0 bases, with 5 bases lying between them. The CDR3 length is 13 residues. From germline, CDR1 is MGHRA and CDR2 YSYEKL. CDR3 nucleotide sequence: TGCGCCAGCAGCCAACTCAGCTCCTACGAGCAGTACTTC. This translates into CASSQLSSYEQYF.

CDR3 nucleotides: TGTGCCAGCCAAACTAGCGGGAGTGCTAGCACAGATACGCAGTATTTT. It yields the protein CASQTSGSASTDTQYF. V and J are TRBV27 and TRBJ2-3, with 11 bases fitting TRBD2. CDR1 is MNHEY, CDR2 SMNVEV, per germline (reference sequence). J was trimmed by 0 bases and V by 8 bases; bases with no gene match: 7. The CDR3 extends over 16 amino acids.

The rearrangement joins TRBV13 to TRBJ2-6; maybe TRBD1 (5 bases). There are 17 residues in the CDR3. Per germline, CDR1 PRHDT and CDR2 FYEKMQ (reference sequence). Trimming stripped 5 bases from V and 0 bases from J, with 14 bases between. In DNA, the CDR3 is TGTGCCAGCAGCCTCCAAGGACACAACTCTGGGGCCAACGTCCTGACTTTC. Protein product: CASSLQGHNSGANVLTF.